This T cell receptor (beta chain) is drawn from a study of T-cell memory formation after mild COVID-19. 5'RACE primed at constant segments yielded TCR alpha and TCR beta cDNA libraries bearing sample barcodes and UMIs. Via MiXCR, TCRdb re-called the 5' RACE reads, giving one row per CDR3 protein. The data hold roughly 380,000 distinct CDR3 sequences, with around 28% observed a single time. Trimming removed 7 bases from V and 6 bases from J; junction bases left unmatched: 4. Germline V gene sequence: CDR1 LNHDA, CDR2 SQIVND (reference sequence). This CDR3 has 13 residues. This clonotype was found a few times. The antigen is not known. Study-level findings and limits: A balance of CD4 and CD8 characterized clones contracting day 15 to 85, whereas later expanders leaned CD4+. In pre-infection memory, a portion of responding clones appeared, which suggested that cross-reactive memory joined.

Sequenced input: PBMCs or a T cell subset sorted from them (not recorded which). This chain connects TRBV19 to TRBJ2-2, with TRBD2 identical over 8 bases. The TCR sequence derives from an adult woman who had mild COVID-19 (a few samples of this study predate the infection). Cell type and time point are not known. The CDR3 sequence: CASIASGPGELFF. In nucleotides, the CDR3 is TGTGCCAGTATTGCTAGCGGGCCCGGGGAGCTGTTTTTT.